This is a list of T cell receptor beta chains from one sample in a study of T cell changes during pregnancy in multiple sclerosis. Assay used: immunoSEQ multiplex PCR; TCRdb lists only in-frame clones, some missing. The data show tens of thousands of clones, roughly 90% seen once. Sequenced material: peripheral blood, taken in the second trimester of pregnancy. The receptors originated from a female donor with multiple sclerosis, enrolled in a pregnancy study. Each CDR3 is given with its conserved first and last residue. A D gene is named only where the DNA matches it firmly. Part of the rows lack a size; the others show once, few, many or a class for expanded clones.

j_gene,v_gene,d_gene,abundance,CDR3nt,CDR3aa
TRBJ2-1,TRBV6-5,.,.,TGTGCCAGCAGTTACGGGGCAGGTGAGCAGTTCTTC,CASSYGAGEQFF
TRBJ2-7,TRBV9,.,.,TGTGCCAGCAGCCCAACGTCCGGGACAACTTCCTACGAGCAGTACTTC,CASSPTSGTTSYEQYF
TRBJ2-2,TRBV29-1,.,.,TGCAGCGCACAAATAAACATAAACACCGGGGAGCTGTTTTTT,CSAQININTGELFF
TRBJ2-5,TRBV5-5,.,.,TGTGCCAGCAGCAGAGGGGGGGTCGGACAAGAGACCCAGTACTTC,CASSRGGVGQETQYF
TRBJ2-2,TRBV7-8,TRBD2,.,TGTGCCAGTAGACGATTGACTAGCAGCGCCGGGGAGCTGTTTTTT,CASRRLTSSAGELFF
TRBJ2-5,TRBV7-6,.,.,TGTGCCAGCAGCTTAGTGGCAGGGAAGGTAGAGACCCAGTACTTC,CASSLVAGKVETQYF
TRBJ2-5,TRBV29-1,.,.,TGCAGCGTTGGGCTAGCCGGCGAGACCCAGTACTTC,CSVGLAGETQYF
TRBJ2-2,TRBV5-8,TRBD1,.,TGTGCCAGCAGCCCGGGACAGGCGAACACCGGGGAGCTGTTTTTT,CASSPGQANTGELFF
TRBJ2-7,TRBV2,TRBD2,.,TGTGCCAGCACCCTGGGACTAGCGGGGGAGCAGTACTTC,CASTLGLAGEQYF
TRBJ2-2,TRBV14,.,few,TGTGCCAGCAGCCCACGCTTGGCAGGGCTCGGGGAGCTGTTTTTT,CASSPRLAGLGELFF
TRBJ2-5,TRBV5-1,.,.,TGCGCCAGCAGCTACAACCTGGACAACGGGGGCCAGTACTTC,CASSYNLDNGGQYF
TRBJ1-2,TRBV28,TRBD1,.,TGTGCCAGCAGTCCATCGGACAGGGGGGGCTATGGCTACACCTTC,CASSPSDRGGYGYTF
TRBJ2-7,TRBV28,TRBD1,.,TGTGCCAGCAGTTTATACAGGGGAGATGAGCAGTACTTC,CASSLYRGDEQYF
TRBJ2-7,TRBV5-4,.,.,TGTGCCAGCAGCTTAGGACACTCTTACGAGCAGTACTTC,CASSLGHSYEQYF
TRBJ2-7,TRBV9,.,.,TGTGCCAGCAGCGTAGGGTGGGGGGACGAGCAGTACTTC,CASSVGWGDEQYF
TRBJ2-3,TRBV2,TRBD1,.,TGTGCCAGCAGTGAAATTGGGACAGGGGCCTCGGGTAGGCAGTATTTT,CASSEIGTGASGRQYF
TRBJ1-1,TRBV7-3,.,.,TGTGCCAGCAGCCCAGGTCTCAACACTGAAGCTTTCTTT,CASSPGLNTEAFF
TRBJ2-1,TRBV19,TRBD1,.,TGTGCCAGTACCCCGGACAGGGGCAATGAGCAGTTCTTC,CASTPDRGNEQFF
TRBJ2-7,TRBV25-1,.,.,TGTGCCAGCAGTGCGACTAGTTTCAACGAGCAGTACTTC,CASSATSFNEQYF
TRBJ2-5,TRBV10-2,.,.,TGCGCCAGCAGTGAGGCAGGCGGGGTACAAGAGACCCAGTACTTC,CASSEAGGVQETQYF
TRBJ1-1,TRBV19,.,.,TGTGCCAGTCTTGGCGCCCGAGACACCAACCAGAACACTGAAGCTTTCTTT,CASLGARDTNQNTEAFF
TRBJ2-3,TRBV4-3,TRBD2,.,TGCGCCAGCAGCCAAGCACCGCGGGGGGGCGGCACAGATACGCAGTATTTT,CASSQAPRGGGTDTQYF
TRBJ2-7,TRBV30,.,.,TGTGCCTGGAGTGTATTGGGGCGATACACCTACGAGCAGTACTTC,CAWSVLGRYTYEQYF
TRBJ2-1,TRBV14,.,once,TGTGCCAGCAGCCAAGCCTTATCACTGTACAATGAGCAGTTCTTC,CASSQALSLYNEQFF
TRBJ1-5,TRBV2,.,.,TGTGCCAGCAGGCAGGGGTTTAGGAATCAGCCCCAGCATTTT,CASRQGFRNQPQHF
TRBJ2-1,TRBV7-9,TRBD2,.,TGTGCCAGCAGCCCAACGTCCCGGTGGGCTAGCGGGGGGAATGAGCAGTTCTTC,CASSPTSRWASGGNEQFF
TRBJ2-4,TRBV29-1,TRBD1,.,TGCAGCGGGGGACAGGTCCAAAACATTCAGTACTTC,CSGGQVQNIQYF
TRBJ1-5,TRBV28,.,few,TGTGCCAGCAGGACAGGCTGGGGTAGTCAGCCCCAGCATTTT,CASRTGWGSQPQHF
TRBJ2-5,TRBV5-1,.,.,TGCGCCAGCAGCTTGGCAGGGTTAGAGACCCAGTACTTC,CASSLAGLETQYF
TRBJ2-3,TRBV30,.,.,TGTGCCTGGAGGATCGGGATAGGACCAGATACGCAGTATTTT,CAWRIGIGPDTQYF
TRBJ2-3,TRBV19,.,.,TGTGCCAGCAGGTCAGGGGTTAGCACAGATACGCAGTATTTT,CASRSGVSTDTQYF
TRBJ2-5,TRBV7-3,TRBD1,.,TGTGCCAGAGGGACAGGGGCGGAAGAGACCCAGTACTTC,CARGTGAEETQYF
TRBJ2-1,TRBV29-1,.,.,TGCAGCGGGAGTGGCCTGCATGAGCAGTTCTTC,CSGSGLHEQFF
TRBJ2-3,TRBV5-1,.,.,TGCGCCAGCAGCCTTAGCACAGATACGCAGTATTTT,CASSLSTDTQYF
TRBJ1-1,TRBV9,.,.,TGTGCCAGCAGCGTGGGACACGGAAACACTGAAGCTTTCTTT,CASSVGHGNTEAFF
TRBJ2-3,TRBV9,TRBD2,.,TGTGCCAGCAGCCTCAGCGGGGGGCCCACAGATACGCAGTATTTT,CASSLSGGPTDTQYF
TRBJ2-7,TRBV7-9,TRBD1,.,TGTGCCAGCAGCCTCAGGGGGGGACAGGGTGGATACGAGCAGTACTTC,CASSLRGGQGGYEQYF
TRBJ2-1,TRBV2,.,.,TGTGCCTGCCCATGGGGGCCTTCCCCCTACAATGAGCAGTTCTTC,CACPWGPSPYNEQFF
TRBJ2-1,TRBV6-5,.,.,TGTGCCAGCAGTTACTCTTCCGGCAATGAGCAGTTCTTC,CASSYSSGNEQFF
TRBJ1-2,TRBV28,.,.,TGTGCCAGCAGACCCCCCGGGGGGAACTATGGCTACACCTTC,CASRPPGGNYGYTF
TRBJ1-6,TRBV28,.,.,TGTGCCAGCAGGCGGACAACACCCTTAGGGTCACCCCTCCACTTT,CASRRTTPLGSPLHF
TRBJ2-2,TRBV7-2,TRBD2,.,TGTGCCAGCAGCCGGGGGGGTACAGCAAACACCGGGGAGCTGTTTTTT,CASSRGGTANTGELFF
TRBJ1-2,TRBV14,TRBD1,.,TGTGCCAGCAGCCAAGAGGACAGGGTCGGCTACACCTTC,CASSQEDRVGYTF
TRBJ2-7,TRBV10-3,.,.,TGTGCCATCAGCTCCGGACAGCTCTACGAGCAGTACTTC,CAISSGQLYEQYF
TRBJ1-1,TRBV7-2,TRBD1,.,TGTGCCAGCAGCTCCGCAGGGGGCGGGTACACTGAAGCTTTCTTT,CASSSAGGGYTEAFF
TRBJ2-3,TRBV20-1,.,.,TGCAGTGCTAGACCCCAAGATACGCAGTATTTT,CSARPQDTQYF
TRBJ1-5,TRBV7-2,TRBD1,.,TGTGCCAGCAGCTTAGTGTCACAGGGGATTGCCAATCAGCCCCAGCATTTT,CASSLVSQGIANQPQHF
TRBJ2-2,TRBV7-9,.,few,TGTGCCAGCAGCTTCTTAGTATACACCGGGGAGCTGTTTTTT,CASSFLVYTGELFF
TRBJ2-7,TRBV5-1,TRBD2,.,TGCGCCAGCAGCTTTAGCGGGGGCCGATCCTACGAGCAGTACTTC,CASSFSGGRSYEQYF
TRBJ2-3,TRBV4-3,.,.,TGCGCCAGCAGCCAAGTTCTAGGCAGTAGCACAGATACGCAGTATTTT,CASSQVLGSSTDTQYF
TRBJ2-7,TRBV20-1,.,.,TGCAGTGCTCCCAGCGGAGCCGAGCAGTACTTC,CSAPSGAEQYF
TRBJ2-7,TRBV7-9,.,.,TGTGCCAGCACCCCTCCCGGGAGAGGAGCCTACGAGCAGTACTTC,CASTPPGRGAYEQYF
TRBJ1-2,TRBV5-5,TRBD1,.,TGTGCCAGCAGCTTGAGGGGACAGAGCTATGGCTACACCTTC,CASSLRGQSYGYTF
TRBJ2-3,TRBV28,.,.,TGTGCCAGCTCCGTAGCTGGAATGGATACGCAGTATTTT,CASSVAGMDTQYF
TRBJ1-2,TRBV4-1,TRBD1,few,TGCGCCAGCAGCCAAGAACAGGGGACGAACTATGGCTACACCTTC,CASSQEQGTNYGYTF
TRBJ1-1,TRBV5-6,TRBD1,.,TGTGCCAGCAGCCATCGGGGTCCGGGACAGGGGAACACTGAAGCTTTCTTT,CASSHRGPGQGNTEAFF
TRBJ2-3,TRBV7-6,TRBD2,.,TGTGCCAGCAGCTTAGGGGCTAGCGGGGGCACAGATACGCAGTATTTT,CASSLGASGGTDTQYF